This T cell receptor beta chain is drawn from a study of CD4 T cells in relation to SARS-CoV-2 and coronaviruses. This clone came up a few times. The antigen remains undetermined. Before the COVID-19 pandemic, during about 2010-2018, CD4+ T cells were taken from unexposed donors. Isolation of CD4+ T cells took place after about eleven days in culture. Produced via immunoSEQ multiplex PCR; TCRdb's table is partial and in-frame only. This sample carries about 29,000 clones, roughly four fifths of them seen once, and the ten largest clones take 20%. The CDR3 is 13 amino acids. Germline assignment: CDR1 GTSNPN and CDR2 SVGIG (reference sequence). The V and J ends lost 3 bases and 10 bases respectively, with 18 bases between them.

The clonotype was recovered from a human donor in good health. Sequenced: CD4+ T cells from PBMCs, cultured in vitro. The chain joins TRBV30 to TRBJ1-1, with D hard to call. CDR3 region: CAWSLSTETGAFF. CDR3 nucleotides: TGTGCCTGGAGCTTATCTACAGAAACGGGAGCTTTCTTT.